This TCR beta chain was sequenced for a study of cytomegalovirus exposure and HLA in healthy donors (dated by TCRdb to between 2016 and 2019). Notes on the research overall: In an earlier analysis of several hundred of the donors, 250 to 300 Gb of sequence data and 90 million to 120 million unique TCR beta sequences from approximately 180 million T cells were reported. A later analysis re-examined previously published TCR beta repertoires from several hundred donors and added high-resolution HLA genotyping to investigate patterns of TCR occurrence. Across roughly 420 genotyped donors of the cohort, an average of roughly 250,000 unique TCR beta nucleotide sequences per donor were sequenced, and roughly 20% of those sequences were non-productive. HLA typing covered class I and class II loci at four-digit resolution. In an earlier analysis of around 540 of the donors, high-throughput TCR beta sequencing was used to judge whether each TCR beta V gene segment behaved as functional or pseudogenic. The study used immunosequencing to profile the T cell repertoires of several hundred subjects and linked those repertoires to cytomegalovirus serostatus. The aim of the study was to test whether cataloging public T cell receptors could identify signatures of past pathogen exposure. The study combined high-throughput TCR immunosequencing, statistical association of individual TCRs with disease status, and machine learning to predict cytomegalovirus infection status. Roughly 5 DR-DQ haplotypes were handled as single units for association and clustering, since linkage in the cohort was strong. Donor age, sex, ethnicity and CMV serostatus were compiled together with the repertoire data. A separate validation cohort of more than 100 different subjects was used in addition to the approximately 640-subject first cohort. An early release covering approximately 600 HLA-typed donors comprised roughly 300 gigabases of sequencing data and 85 million to 100 million unique TCR sequences. All discovery cohort repertoires had been generated on a single sequencing platform. The number of donors typed differed by locus, with 629-630 for A, B, C, DRB1 and DQB1, approximately 500 for DQA1, 600 to 610 for DPA1, and some 440 for DPB1. A later genetic analysis took genome-wide SNP genotypes for about 55% of the 666 donors and used that subset as a discovery cohort. The genetic ancestry cluster associated with self-reported Caucasian donors included about 81% of the roughly 400 genotyped donors. Rather than drawing on any new phenotypic data, the later analysis identified candidate immune exposures from TCR beta sequences and the way those sequences occurred across donors. Findings and caveats that apply to the study as a whole: The study gave a list of 150 to 200 TCR beta chains associated with cytomegalovirus. A later analysis associated 16,951 TCR beta sequences with specific HLA alleles at a false discovery rate of 0.05. Because HLA typing was missing for some donors at each locus, association tests included only the typed subset. Broadly in line with IMGT annotations, most TCR beta V segments showed up in productive rearrangements about 87% or about 30% of the time in an earlier analysis of roughly 590 of the donors. According to a later analysis, most CMV-associated TCR beta chains appeared to be HLA-restricted, and the HLA associations seemed to be driven largely by CMV exposure. Compared with equally common non-associated chains, HLA-associated TCR beta chains in a later analysis were more clonally expanded and had lower generation probabilities. The presence/absence analyses assumed that sequencing depth was roughly uniform across donors, and that assumption may not be true. Some IMGT-functional V segments, including TRBV6-2 and TRBV6-3, could not be distinguished by the 87-base-pair reads and were therefore excluded. The classifier was reported to diagnose cytomegalovirus status with high specificity and sensitivity in both the original cohort and the validation cohort. Compared with the approximately 670-donor mean, donors in an Asian-associated ancestry cluster had fewer N-insertions in productive TCRs, according to a later genetic analysis. An association between a missense DCLRE1C variant and V-gene and J-gene trimming of TCR beta chains was found in a later genetic analysis and replicated in an independent cohort. A group of highly shared sequence variants was considered likely to be a technical artifact of the sequencing pipeline. A later analysis reported that several top co-occurrence clusters appeared linked to parvovirus B19, influenza, CMV and Epstein-Barr virus. In vitro tests confirmed that a few of the cytomegalovirus-associated TCR beta chains recognize cytomegalovirus antigens. CMV serostatus was the only immune exposure information available for the cohort. It was suggested by the authors that the approach could potentially be generalized to other disease states and immunological phenotypes. The cohort was sequenced for TCR beta chains only, and without alpha or paired-chain data the features that could be detected were limited. Correlated functional status among segregating V segments might reflect linkage disequilibrium, but an unknown experimental factor could not be ruled out. When HLA alleles, especially DR and DQ, strongly co-occurred, TCR associations were difficult to assign to individual alleles. In a later analysis, TCR association rates were found to vary across HLA loci, with the most associated TCRs seen for DRB1 alleles and the fewest for HLA-C alleles. Most TCR sequences were seen in very few donors, while some public TCRs were found in many individuals. A further reported finding was that TCR beta sequences accurately predicted the HLA-A and HLA-B alleles for most subjects in the first cohort. The earlier analysis of 450 to 700 of the donors excluded roughly 17 rarely observed V segments, including chromosome 9 orphons, because counts were too low.

The CDR3 numbers 12 residues from cysteine through phenylalanine. CDR3 DNA only is kept here, 36 bases in frame from base 1. CDR1 and CDR2, looked up from the germline V gene, are SNHLY and FYNNEI. The junction shows trimming of 4 bases on V and 14 bases on J, plus 17 bases between the germline ends. This clone was found a few times. Its antigen is not yet known. Base qualities were left out, and no much larger clone turns up one base away. The cohort comprised several hundred healthy bone marrow donors. At the time of sampling, every cohort member was nominally healthy, though immune exposures that went unrecorded were likely present. The donor tested CMV seropositive, placing the donor among the approximately 310 seropositive members of the cohort. Every donor gave a peripheral blood sample, and the peripheral blood mononuclear cells from that sample were used for TCR beta sequencing. The Qiagen DNeasy Blood Extraction Kit was used to extract genomic DNA from the blood cell samples.

Receptors were amplified or captured by the immunoSEQ multiplex PCR assay. The multiplex PCR relied on a mix of 60 forward primers for TCR Vbeta segments and 13 reverse primers for TCR Jbeta segments. The CDR3 region of rearranged TCR beta genes was amplified from genomic DNA by a multiplex PCR assay. On the Illumina HiSeq System, the amplified TCR beta libraries were sequenced as 87-base-pair reads. Turning to the authors' computational methods: Across the 640 or so repertoires, a later analysis counted 78 million or so unique TCR beta chains, approximately 12 million of which were shared by at least two donors. Raw reads were error-corrected and collapsed into unique sequences with a nearest-neighbor algorithm that merged closely related sequences to remove PCR and sequencing errors. Alignment of CDR3 sequences to IMGT reference sequences was used to assign V, D and J gene segments. Each retained sequence needed at least a six-nucleotide match to both a V gene segment and a J gene segment. A rearrangement counted as productive if the CDR3 had no stop codons and remained in frame with V and J, and every other rearrangement counted as non-productive. CDR3 was defined by IMGT convention, running from the second conserved V-encoded cysteine to the conserved J-encoded phenylalanine. Sequences without an unambiguous match to a single V gene segment were excluded from the earlier analysis of over 500 of the donors. An earlier analysis of under 750 of the donors called V segments functional above 56.7% productive rearrangements and segregating when the between-donor standard deviation exceeded 5%. A statistical classification framework was built to diagnose cytomegalovirus status from the catalog of TCR beta chain sequences. In a later analysis, V and J genes were assigned by comparing TCR nucleotide sequences against IMGT/GENE-DB human TR gene sequences. The TCRdist pipeline was used in a later analysis to assign CDR3 sequences and most-parsimonious VDJ recombination scenarios. In a later analysis, each TCR beta chain was defined by its CDR3 amino acid sequence together with its V-gene family, and reads lacking a unique V-gene family were excluded. In a later analysis, approximately 590 highly shared, low-generation-probability nucleotide sequences were removed to address suspected cross-contamination and a sequencing artifact. In a later analysis, a clonal expansion index for each public chain was calculated from normalized within-repertoire ranks of inferred template counts. Generation probabilities in a later analysis came from a VDJ recombination model fitted to out-of-frame rearrangements, and those results were checked against IGoR. A later analysis scored TCR-TCR, TCR-HLA and TCR-CMV co-occurrence with hypergeometric tests, applying a repertoire-size bias correction to TCR pairs. A later analysis estimated false discovery rates by permuting HLA or CMV assignments 20 times. In a later analysis, co-occurring TCRs were grouped using DBSCAN, and TCRdist sequence similarity was added for clustering within HLA-allele-positive subsets. Co-occurrence clustering excluded repertoires with fewer than 30,000 or more than 120,000 public chains, plus five with anomalous nucleotide sharing. TCRdb took over this immuneACCESS table, retaining in-frame rearrangements with V and J assigned. Such tables are incomplete; in checked studies, under half of the missing clones stem from an unresolved V gene, and the remainder is unexplained. V and J calls and clone size follow that table, whereas D and trimming were derived from the DNA. The sample table lists about 160,000 clones, 78% of them with a count of one. Of the sample, over 3% is held by the ten largest clones.

This receptor was obtained from a woman aged 45 to 65 in good health and CMV-seropositive. The chain uses TRBV2 and TRBJ2-5; TRBD2 is possibly the D segment (6 matching bases). Sequencing input: PBMCs. The nucleotide sequence is given as TGTGCCAGCAGTGTAGGTCCCCGGGGGTGCTACTTC. Its protein is CASSVGPRGCYF.